This T cell receptor (beta chain) was identified in a study of blood T cell repertoires in COVID-19. About the research overall: COVID-19 samples, acute and convalescent, were from the United States, Italy and Spain. PBMCs, B-cell-depleted T cells, or T cells provided the cDNA or gDNA that made up the material.

The CDR3 runs to 17 residues. Germline values: CDR1 SGHKS, CDR2 YYEKEE (reference sequence). Trimming removed 3 bases from V and 6 bases from J; junction bases left unmatched: 15. Data came from immunoSEQ multiplex PCR; TCRdb stores just in-frame clones and leaves some out. The sample includes 200,000 to 250,000 clones, roughly 81% of them seen just once. The source material was peripheral blood. The rearrangement links TRBV5-5 to TRBJ2-3; 8 bases fit TRBD1. This sequence was found in a man in his forties with acute or convalescent COVID-19. The CDR3, as DNA: TGTGCCAGCAGCTATGGGACAGGCAAGGTAAAGGCGGATACGCAGTATTTT. Translating gives CASSYGTGKVKADTQYF.